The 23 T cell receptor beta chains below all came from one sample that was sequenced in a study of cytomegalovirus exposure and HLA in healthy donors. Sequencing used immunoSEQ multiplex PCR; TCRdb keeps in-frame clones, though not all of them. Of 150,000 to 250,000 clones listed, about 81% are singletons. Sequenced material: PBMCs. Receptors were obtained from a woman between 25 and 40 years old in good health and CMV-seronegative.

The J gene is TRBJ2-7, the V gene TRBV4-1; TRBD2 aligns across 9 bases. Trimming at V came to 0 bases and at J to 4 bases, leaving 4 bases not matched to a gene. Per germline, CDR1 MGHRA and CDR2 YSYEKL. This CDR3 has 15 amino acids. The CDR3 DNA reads TGCGCCAGCAGCCAAGATTCACTAGCGGGTTACGAGCAGTACTTC. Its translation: CASSQDSLAGYEQYF.

This CDR3 reads CASSPYSNQPQHF. As DNA, the CDR3 is TGTGCCAGCAGCCCTTATAGCAATCAGCCCCAGCATTTT. The chain is built from TRBV7-2 and TRBJ1-5; D unresolved. Germline V gene data show CDR1 as SGHTA and CDR2 as FQGNSA. The CDR3 runs to 13 residues. V gave up 5 bases and J gave up 0 bases, with 5 bases separating them. Combining the CDR3 with reference TRBV7-2 and TRBJ1-5 gives the whole variable domain GAGVSQSPSNKVTEKGKDVELRCDPISGHTALYWYRQSLGQGLEFLIYFQGNSAPDKSGLPSDRFSAERTGGSVSTLTIQRTQQEDSAVYLCASSPYSNQPQHFGDGTRLSIL.

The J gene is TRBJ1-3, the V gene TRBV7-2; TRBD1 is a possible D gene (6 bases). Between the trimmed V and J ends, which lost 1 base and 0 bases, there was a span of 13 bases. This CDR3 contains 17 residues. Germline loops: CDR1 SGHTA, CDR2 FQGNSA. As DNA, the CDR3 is TGTGCCAGCAGCTTAGTGGGGACACCCCTCTCTGGAAACACCATATATTTT. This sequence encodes CASSLVGTPLSGNTIYF.

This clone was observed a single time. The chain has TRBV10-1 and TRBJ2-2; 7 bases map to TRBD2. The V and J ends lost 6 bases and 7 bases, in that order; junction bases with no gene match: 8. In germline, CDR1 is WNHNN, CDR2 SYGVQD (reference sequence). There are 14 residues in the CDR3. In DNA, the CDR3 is TGCGCCAGCAGGGACGGACGCGGGAGCGGGGAGCTGTTTTTT. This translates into CASRDGRGSGELFF.

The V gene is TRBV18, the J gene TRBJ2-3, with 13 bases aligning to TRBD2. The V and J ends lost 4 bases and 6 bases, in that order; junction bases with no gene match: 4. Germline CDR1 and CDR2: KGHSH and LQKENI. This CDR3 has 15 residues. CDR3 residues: CASSRTSGSLDTQYF. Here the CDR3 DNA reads TGTGCCAGCTCACGGACTAGCGGGAGTTTGGATACGCAGTATTTT.

The CDR3 loop reads CASSESPSGVTEAFF. The DNA of the CDR3 is TGTGCCAGCAGTGAATCCCCGTCGGGGGTCACTGAAGCTTTCTTT. The rearrangement uses TRBV2 and TRBJ1-1, with a weak D call TRBD1 (5 bases). CDR3 size: 15 residues. V was trimmed by 2 bases and J by 4 bases, leaving 14 bases between them. Germline CDR1 and CDR2: SNHLY and FYNNEI.

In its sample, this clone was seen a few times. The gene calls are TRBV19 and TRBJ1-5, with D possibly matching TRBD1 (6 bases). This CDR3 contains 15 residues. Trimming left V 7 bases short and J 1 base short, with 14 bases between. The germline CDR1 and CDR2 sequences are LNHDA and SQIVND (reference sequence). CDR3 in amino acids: CASKRGQPSNQPQHF. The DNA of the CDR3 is TGTGCCAGTAAAAGGGGACAACCAAGCAATCAGCCCCAGCATTTT.

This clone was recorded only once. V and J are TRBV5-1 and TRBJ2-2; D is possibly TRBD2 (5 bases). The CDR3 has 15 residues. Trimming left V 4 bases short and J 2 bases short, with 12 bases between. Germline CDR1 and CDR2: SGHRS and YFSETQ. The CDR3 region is CASSPGGYNTGELFF. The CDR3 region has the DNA TGCGCCAGCAGCCCTGGCGGGTACAACACCGGGGAGCTGTTTTTT.

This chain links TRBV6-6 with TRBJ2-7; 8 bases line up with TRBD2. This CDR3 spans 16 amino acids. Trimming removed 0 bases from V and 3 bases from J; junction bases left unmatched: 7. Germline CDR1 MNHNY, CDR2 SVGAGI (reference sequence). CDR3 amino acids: CASSYSAGGLIYEQYF. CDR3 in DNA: TGTGCCAGCAGTTACTCGGCGGGAGGCTTGATCTACGAGCAGTACTTC.

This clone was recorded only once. The CDR3 sequence is CASSDADRDRNQPQHF. Here the CDR3 DNA reads TGTGCCAGCTCGGACGCCGACCGGGACAGGAATCAGCCCCAGCATTTT. The chain has TRBV18 and TRBJ1-5; 8 positions match TRBD1. Per germline, CDR1 KGHSH and CDR2 LQKENI. This CDR3 region has 16 residues. V dropped 6 bases and J dropped 4; count of bases not matched to a gene: 11.

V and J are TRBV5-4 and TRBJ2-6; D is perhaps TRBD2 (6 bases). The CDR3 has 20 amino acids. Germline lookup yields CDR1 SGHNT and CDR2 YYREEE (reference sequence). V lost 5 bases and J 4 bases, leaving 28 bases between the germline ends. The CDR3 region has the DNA TGTGCCAGCAGTTCACCACCTGGGCGGGGCGCCCAAGAGGGGGCCAACGTCCTGACTTTC. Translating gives CASSSPPGRGAQEGANVLTF.

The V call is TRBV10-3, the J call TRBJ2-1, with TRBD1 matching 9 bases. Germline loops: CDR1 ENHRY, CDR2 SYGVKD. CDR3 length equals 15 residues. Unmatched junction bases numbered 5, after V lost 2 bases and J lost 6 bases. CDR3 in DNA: TGTGCCATCAGTGAGGGACAGGGGAAGGGCAATGAGCAGTTCTTC. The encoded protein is CAISEGQGKGNEQFF.

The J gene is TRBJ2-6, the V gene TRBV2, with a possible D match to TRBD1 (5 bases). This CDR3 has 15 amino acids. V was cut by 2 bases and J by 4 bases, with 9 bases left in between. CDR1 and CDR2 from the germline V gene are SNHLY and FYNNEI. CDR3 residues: CASSELGQGANVLTF. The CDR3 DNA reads TGTGCCAGCAGTGAATTGGGGCAAGGGGCCAACGTCCTGACTTTC.

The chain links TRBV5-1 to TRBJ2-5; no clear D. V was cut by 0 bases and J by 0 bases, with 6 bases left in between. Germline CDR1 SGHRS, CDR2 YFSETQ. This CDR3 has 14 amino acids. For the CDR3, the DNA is TGCGCCAGCAGCTTGGGTGGCTACCAAGAGACCCAGTACTTC. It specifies CASSLGGYQETQYF.

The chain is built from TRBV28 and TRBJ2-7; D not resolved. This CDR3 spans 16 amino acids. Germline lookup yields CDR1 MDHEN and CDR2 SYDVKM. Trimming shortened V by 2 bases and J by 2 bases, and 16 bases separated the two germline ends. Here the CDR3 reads CASSLVVPPPAYEQYF. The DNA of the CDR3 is TGTGCCAGCAGTTTAGTTGTGCCACCTCCAGCCTACGAGCAGTACTTC.

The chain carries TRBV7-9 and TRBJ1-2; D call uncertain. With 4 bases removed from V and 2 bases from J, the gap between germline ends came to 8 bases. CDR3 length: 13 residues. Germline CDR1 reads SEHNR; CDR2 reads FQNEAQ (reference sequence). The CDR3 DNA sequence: TGTGCCAGCAGCTCTACAGTGAACTATGGCTACACCTTC. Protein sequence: CASSSTVNYGYTF.

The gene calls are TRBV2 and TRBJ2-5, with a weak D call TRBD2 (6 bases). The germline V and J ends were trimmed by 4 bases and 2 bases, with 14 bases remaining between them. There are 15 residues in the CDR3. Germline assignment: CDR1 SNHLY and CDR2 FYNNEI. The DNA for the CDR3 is TGTGCCAGCAGTGGGACGGGAGTTACACAAGAGACCCAGTACTTC. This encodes CASSGTGVTQETQYF.

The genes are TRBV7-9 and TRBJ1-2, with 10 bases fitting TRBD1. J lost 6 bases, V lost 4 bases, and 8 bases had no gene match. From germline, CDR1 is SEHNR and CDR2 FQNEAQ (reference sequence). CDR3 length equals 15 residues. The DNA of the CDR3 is TGTGCCAGCAGCTCGTGGACAGGGGGAAATGATGGCTACACCTTC. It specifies CASSSWTGGNDGYTF.

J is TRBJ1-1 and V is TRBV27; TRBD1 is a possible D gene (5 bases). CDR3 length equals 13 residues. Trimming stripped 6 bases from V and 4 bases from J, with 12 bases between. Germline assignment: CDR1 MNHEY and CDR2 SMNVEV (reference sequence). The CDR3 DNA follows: TGTGCCAGCAGACTTAGGGGTGGCACTGAAGCTTTCTTT. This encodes CASRLRGGTEAFF.

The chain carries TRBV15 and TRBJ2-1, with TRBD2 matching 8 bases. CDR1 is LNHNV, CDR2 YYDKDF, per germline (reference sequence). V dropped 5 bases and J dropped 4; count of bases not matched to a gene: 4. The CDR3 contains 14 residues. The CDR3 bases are TGTGCCACCAGCTTCTCGGGGGGGTACAATGAGCAGTTCTTC. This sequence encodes CATSFSGGYNEQFF.

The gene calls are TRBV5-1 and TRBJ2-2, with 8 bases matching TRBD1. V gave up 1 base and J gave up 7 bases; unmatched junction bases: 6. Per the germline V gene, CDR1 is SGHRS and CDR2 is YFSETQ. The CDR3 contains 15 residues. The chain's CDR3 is CASSLRTGKDGELFF. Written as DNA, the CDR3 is TGCGCCAGCAGCTTGCGGACAGGGAAGGACGGGGAGCTGTTTTTT.

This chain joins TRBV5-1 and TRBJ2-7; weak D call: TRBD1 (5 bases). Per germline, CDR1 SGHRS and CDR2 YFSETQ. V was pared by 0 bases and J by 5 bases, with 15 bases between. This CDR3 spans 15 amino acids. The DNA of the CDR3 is TGCGCCAGCAGCTTGGAAGTCAGGGTATGGAACGAGCAGTACTTC. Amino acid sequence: CASSLEVRVWNEQYF.

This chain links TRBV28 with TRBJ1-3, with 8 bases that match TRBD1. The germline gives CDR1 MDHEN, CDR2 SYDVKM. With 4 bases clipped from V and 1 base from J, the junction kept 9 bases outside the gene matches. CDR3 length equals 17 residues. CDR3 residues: CASSSARDRLSGNTIYF. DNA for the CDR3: TGTGCCAGCAGTTCGGCTCGGGACAGGTTATCTGGAAACACCATATATTTT.